Here is one TCR beta chain with its context. CDR1 is SGHVS, CDR2 FNYEAQ, per germline. V dropped 2 bases and J dropped 2 bases, with 10 bases sitting between them. The CDR3 loop spans 15 amino acids. The data were obtained in a study of blood T cell repertoires in COVID-19. For the study at large: Sources were T cells, B-cell-depleted T cells, or PBMCs; the material itself was cDNA or gDNA.

As originally analysed: Estimation of nucleated cell counts relied on the amplification of reference gene primers. Method: immunoSEQ multiplex PCR; TCRdb's copy keeps in-frame clones and lacks some. From that table come the V and J calls and clone size; the DNA was used to work out D and trimming. The data show about 120,000 clones, roughly four fifths seen once. This TCR derives from a woman in her 70s with acute or convalescent COVID-19. The rearrangement uses TRBV7-6 and TRBJ1-3, with D perhaps TRBD1 (5 bases). Sequenced material: peripheral blood. Here the CDR3 reads CASSLKGAAGNTIYF. The CDR3 coding sequence is TGTGCCAGCAGCTTAAAAGGGGCAGCTGGAAACACCATATATTTT.